This T cell receptor (beta chain) derives from a study of blood T cell repertoires in COVID-19. Germline V lookup: CDR1 GTSNPN, CDR2 SVGIG (reference sequence). The CDR3 covers 15 residues. After removal of 7 bases from V and 4 bases from J, the junction contained 12 bases not matched to a gene. Libraries were prepared by immunoSEQ multiplex PCR; TCRdb keeps only in-frame clonotypes and omits some of them. This sample has 300,000 to 350,000 clones, with 87% found just once. Seattle participants joined during active infection and were tracked over time. The receptor was isolated from a young man with COVID-19, enrolled during active disease. The chain joins TRBV30 to TRBJ2-1; 8 positions agree with TRBD2. Input material: peripheral blood. In nucleotides, the CDR3 is TGTGCCTCCCAAGCGGGGAGCGGGAGATACAATGAGCAGTTCTTC. Translation gives CASQAGSGRYNEQFF.